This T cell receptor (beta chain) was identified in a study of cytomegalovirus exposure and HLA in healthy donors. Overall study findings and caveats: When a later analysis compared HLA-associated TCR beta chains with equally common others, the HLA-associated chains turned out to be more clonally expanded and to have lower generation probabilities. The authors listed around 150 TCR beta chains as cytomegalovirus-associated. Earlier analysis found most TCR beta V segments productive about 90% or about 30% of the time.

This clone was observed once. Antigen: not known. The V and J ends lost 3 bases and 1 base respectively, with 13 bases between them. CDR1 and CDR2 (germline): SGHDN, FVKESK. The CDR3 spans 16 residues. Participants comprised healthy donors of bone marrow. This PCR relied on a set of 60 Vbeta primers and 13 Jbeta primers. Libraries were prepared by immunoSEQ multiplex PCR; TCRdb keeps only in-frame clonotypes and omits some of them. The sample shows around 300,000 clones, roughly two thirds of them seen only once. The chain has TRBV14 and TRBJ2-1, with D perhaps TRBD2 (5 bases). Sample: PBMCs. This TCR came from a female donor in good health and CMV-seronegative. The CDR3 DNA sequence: TGTGCCAGCAGCCATTATGTTGCGGGTTCCTACAATGAGCAGTTCTTC. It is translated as CASSHYVAGSYNEQFF.